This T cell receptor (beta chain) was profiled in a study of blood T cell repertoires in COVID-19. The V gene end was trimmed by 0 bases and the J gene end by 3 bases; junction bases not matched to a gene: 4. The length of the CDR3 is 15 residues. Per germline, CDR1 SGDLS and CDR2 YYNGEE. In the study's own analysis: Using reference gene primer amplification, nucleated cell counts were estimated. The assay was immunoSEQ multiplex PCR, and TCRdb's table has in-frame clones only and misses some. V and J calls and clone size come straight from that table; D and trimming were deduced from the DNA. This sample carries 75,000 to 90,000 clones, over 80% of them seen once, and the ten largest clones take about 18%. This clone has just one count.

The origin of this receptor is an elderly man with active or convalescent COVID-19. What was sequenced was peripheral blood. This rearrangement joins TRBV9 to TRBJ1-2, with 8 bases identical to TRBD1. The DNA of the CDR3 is TGTGCCAGCAGCGTAGATACAGGGGGAGACTATGGCTACACCTTC. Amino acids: CASSVDTGGDYGYTF.